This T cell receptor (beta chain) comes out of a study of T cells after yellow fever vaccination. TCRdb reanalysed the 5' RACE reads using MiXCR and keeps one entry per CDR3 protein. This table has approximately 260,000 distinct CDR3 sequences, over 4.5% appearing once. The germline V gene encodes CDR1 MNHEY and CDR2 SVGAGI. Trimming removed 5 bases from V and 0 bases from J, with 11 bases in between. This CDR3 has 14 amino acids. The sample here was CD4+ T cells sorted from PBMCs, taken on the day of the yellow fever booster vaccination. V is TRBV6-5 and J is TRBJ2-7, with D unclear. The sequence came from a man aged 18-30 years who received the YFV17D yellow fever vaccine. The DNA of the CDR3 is TGTGCCAGCAGTCCCGGCCCCAGCTCCTACGAGCAGTACTTC. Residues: CASSPGPSSYEQYF.